These T cell receptor beta chains were read from a single sample in a study of regulatory T cells in long-lasting Graves disease. TCRdb processed the multiplex PCR reads anew with MiXCR; each CDR3 protein has one entry. This sample has under 250,000 distinct CDR3 sequences, with just over 20% found just once. The material sequenced was peripheral blood mononuclear cells (PBMCs), taken at new diagnosis, from a patient treated with antithyroid drugs. The receptors were sampled from a female donor with Graves disease. Both conserved end residues are part of each CDR3. A D gene is named only where the DNA matches it firmly. A row's size may be missing; if present it is once, few, many or a size class.

abundance: few
d_gene: -
v_gene: TRBV7-9
j_gene: TRBJ1-3
CDR3nt: TGTGCCAGCAGCTTGTACAACGGGGACACCATATATTTT
CDR3aa: CASSLYNGDTIYF

abundance: many
d_gene: TRBD2
v_gene: TRBV20-1
j_gene: TRBJ2-7
CDR3nt: TGCAGTGCTGGGGGTCGGGGGGACTACGAGCAGTACTTC
CDR3aa: CSAGGRGDYEQYF

abundance: many
d_gene: TRBD2
v_gene: TRBV20-1
j_gene: TRBJ2-1
CDR3nt: TGCAGTGCTAAAGTGACTAGCGCCAGCTCCTACAATGAGCAGTTCTTC
CDR3aa: CSAKVTSASSYNEQFF

abundance: -
d_gene: TRBD2
v_gene: TRBV7-2
j_gene: TRBJ2-1
CDR3nt: TGTGCCAGCAGCTTAGCGAGTACTAGCGGGCGTGGTGAGCAGTTCTTC
CDR3aa: CASSLASTSGRGEQFF

abundance: -
d_gene: TRBD1
v_gene: TRBV19
j_gene: TRBJ1-5
CDR3nt: TGTGCCAGTAGTCCGCACCGAGGGACAGGGAATAATCAGCCCCAGCATTTT
CDR3aa: CASSPHRGTGNNQPQHF

abundance: few
d_gene: TRBD2
v_gene: TRBV20-1
j_gene: TRBJ2-1
CDR3nt: TGCAGTGCTGAGACTAGCGGGGGCTACAATGAGCAGTTCTTC
CDR3aa: CSAETSGGYNEQFF

abundance: many
d_gene: -
v_gene: TRBV7-9
j_gene: TRBJ1-5
CDR3nt: TGTGCCAGCAGCTTGAAAAATCAGCCCCAGCATTTT
CDR3aa: CASSLKNQPQHF

abundance: few
d_gene: -
v_gene: TRBV27
j_gene: TRBJ2-2
CDR3nt: TGTGCCAGCAGTTTATGGCAACCGAACACCGGGGAGCTGTTTTTT
CDR3aa: CASSLWQPNTGELFF

abundance: -
d_gene: TRBD1
v_gene: TRBV3-1
j_gene: TRBJ1-1
CDR3nt: TGTGCCAGCAGCCCCGCGGCGGGACAGCCGTGGACTGAAGCTTTCTTT
CDR3aa: CASSPAAGQPWTEAFF

abundance: -
d_gene: TRBD2
v_gene: TRBV11-2
j_gene: TRBJ2-7
CDR3nt: TGTGCCAGCAGCTTCAGCGGGGGGGTCTACGAGCAGTACTTC
CDR3aa: CASSFSGGVYEQYF

abundance: few
d_gene: -
v_gene: TRBV27
j_gene: TRBJ2-3
CDR3nt: TGTGCCAGCAGTTTAGATCCATCGACAGATACGCAGTATTTT
CDR3aa: CASSLDPSTDTQYF

abundance: -
d_gene: -
v_gene: TRBV3-1
j_gene: TRBJ1-1
CDR3nt: TGTGCCAGCAGCCAAGGACAGATGAACACTGAAGCTTTCTTT
CDR3aa: CASSQGQMNTEAFF

abundance: many
d_gene: -
v_gene: TRBV7-3
j_gene: TRBJ2-1
CDR3nt: TGTGCCAGCAGCAACGGGGCCGTCAATGAGCAGTTCTTC
CDR3aa: CASSNGAVNEQFF

abundance: -
d_gene: -
v_gene: TRBV6-1
j_gene: TRBJ1-5
CDR3nt: TGTGCCAGCAGCATTGCAGGTGCGAGCAATCAGCCCCAGCATTTT
CDR3aa: CASSIAGASNQPQHF

abundance: many
d_gene: -
v_gene: TRBV9
j_gene: TRBJ2-1
CDR3nt: TGTGCCAGCAGCGTAGCTGGGGGGCGGGTGAGCGACAATGAGCAGTTCTTC
CDR3aa: CASSVAGGRVSDNEQFF

abundance: many
d_gene: -
v_gene: TRBV20-1
j_gene: TRBJ1-2
CDR3nt: TGCAGTGCCGTCCGACGGGACCCCTATGGCTACACCTTC
CDR3aa: CSAVRRDPYGYTF

abundance: -
d_gene: TRBD2
v_gene: TRBV7-2
j_gene: TRBJ2-1
CDR3nt: TGTGCCAGCAGCTCCTGGACTAGCGGGGACCCTTCCTACAATGAGCAGTTCTTC
CDR3aa: CASSSWTSGDPSYNEQFF

abundance: many
d_gene: -
v_gene: TRBV18
j_gene: TRBJ2-6
CDR3nt: TGTGCCAGCTCACTTCACAACTCTGGGGCCAACGTCCTGACTTTC
CDR3aa: CASSLHNSGANVLTF

abundance: few
d_gene: TRBD2
v_gene: TRBV14
j_gene: TRBJ2-1
CDR3nt: TGTGCCAGCAGCCAAAGTGGACTAGTCAGTTCGATCAATGAGCAGTTCTTC
CDR3aa: CASSQSGLVSSINEQFF

abundance: many
d_gene: -
v_gene: TRBV29-1
j_gene: TRBJ2-4
CDR3nt: TGCAGCGTTGGTGTAGGGGGGGACATTCAGTACTTC
CDR3aa: CSVGVGGDIQYF

abundance: many
d_gene: -
v_gene: TRBV4-3
j_gene: TRBJ2-7
CDR3nt: TGCGCCAGCAGCCAAGAGCCTGCCCAGGGTTCCTACGAGCAGTACTTC
CDR3aa: CASSQEPAQGSYEQYF

abundance: few
d_gene: -
v_gene: TRBV4-1
j_gene: TRBJ2-4
CDR3nt: TGCGCCAGCAGCCAAGATTGGAACATTCAGTACTTC
CDR3aa: CASSQDWNIQYF

abundance: many
d_gene: TRBD1
v_gene: TRBV28
j_gene: TRBJ2-5
CDR3nt: TGTGCCAGCAGCTCATCCGGGACAGGGAGAGAGACCCAGTACTTC
CDR3aa: CASSSSGTGRETQYF

abundance: -
d_gene: TRBD1
v_gene: TRBV6-2/TRBV6-3
j_gene: TRBJ1-3
CDR3nt: TGTGCCAGCAGCAACCCCGGACAGGGCGCTGGAAACACCATATATTTT
CDR3aa: CASSNPGQGAGNTIYF

abundance: -
d_gene: TRBD2
v_gene: TRBV7-3
j_gene: TRBJ2-3
CDR3nt: TGTGCCAGCAGGACTAGCGGGGGATCTCGAGATACGCAGTATTTT
CDR3aa: CASRTSGGSRDTQYF

abundance: many
d_gene: -
v_gene: TRBV24-1
j_gene: TRBJ1-5
CDR3nt: TGTGCCACCAGTAGCAGGTCCGGCGTCGAGCATTTT
CDR3aa: CATSSRSGVEHF

abundance: many
d_gene: TRBD1
v_gene: TRBV5-4
j_gene: TRBJ1-4
CDR3nt: TGTGCCAGCAGCTTGCCGCAGGGGGTTGCTAATGAAAAACTGTTTTTT
CDR3aa: CASSLPQGVANEKLFF

abundance: many
d_gene: -
v_gene: TRBV6-1
j_gene: TRBJ1-1
CDR3nt: TGTGCCAGCAGCTTCAGGGGCCGAGGGAACACTGAAGCTTTCTTT
CDR3aa: CASSFRGRGNTEAFF

abundance: many
d_gene: -
v_gene: TRBV6-2/TRBV6-3
j_gene: TRBJ2-3
CDR3nt: TGTGCCAGCACGCATGGCGGGAGCACAGATACGCAGTATTTT
CDR3aa: CASTHGGSTDTQYF

abundance: many
d_gene: -
v_gene: TRBV11-3
j_gene: TRBJ2-1
CDR3nt: TGTGCCAGCAGCTTCTCGGGCCAGGCGGGCGATGAGCAGTTCTTC
CDR3aa: CASSFSGQAGDEQFF

abundance: many
d_gene: TRBD1
v_gene: TRBV20-1
j_gene: TRBJ1-2
CDR3nt: TGCAGTGCCCCTAAGCCGGGGACAGGGGGCGGCTATGGCTACACCTTC
CDR3aa: CSAPKPGTGGGYGYTF

abundance: many
d_gene: TRBD2
v_gene: TRBV10-2
j_gene: TRBJ2-7
CDR3nt: TGCGCCAGCAGTGAGTACTACTCCTCGGGGGGCGAGCAGTACTTC
CDR3aa: CASSEYYSSGGEQYF

abundance: once
d_gene: TRBD2
v_gene: TRBV11-3
j_gene: TRBJ2-7
CDR3nt: TGTGCCAGCAGCTTAATCTTCGACGGGGGGACTGACGGGGACGAGCAGTACTTC
CDR3aa: CASSLIFDGGTDGDEQYF

abundance: many
d_gene: -
v_gene: TRBV12-3/TRBV12-4
j_gene: TRBJ2-2
CDR3nt: TGTGCCAGCAGTCGAATCTGGGTGCACACCGGGGAGCTGTTTTTT
CDR3aa: CASSRIWVHTGELFF

abundance: many
d_gene: -
v_gene: TRBV11-2
j_gene: TRBJ1-4
CDR3nt: TGTGCCAGCAGCCCGCATAATAGTAGAGGTGAAAAACTGTTTTTT
CDR3aa: CASSPHNSRGEKLFF

abundance: few
d_gene: TRBD2
v_gene: TRBV20-1
j_gene: TRBJ2-2
CDR3nt: TGCAGTGCTGAGACTAGCGGGAGTGCCGGGGAGCTGTTTTTT
CDR3aa: CSAETSGSAGELFF

abundance: -
d_gene: -
v_gene: TRBV20-1
j_gene: TRBJ1-1
CDR3nt: TGCAGTGCTGCAGGGCTCACTGAAGCTTTCTTT
CDR3aa: CSAAGLTEAFF

abundance: -
d_gene: -
v_gene: TRBV15
j_gene: TRBJ1-6
CDR3nt: TGTGCCACCAGCAGGGACAACAATTCACCCCTCCACTTT
CDR3aa: CATSRDNNSPLHF

abundance: many
d_gene: TRBD2
v_gene: TRBV24-1
j_gene: TRBJ2-3
CDR3nt: TGTGCCACCAGTGATCCTACTAGCGGGGGCACAGATACGCAGTATTTT
CDR3aa: CATSDPTSGGTDTQYF

abundance: many
d_gene: -
v_gene: TRBV28
j_gene: TRBJ2-1
CDR3nt: TGTGCCAGCAGTCCACTACAGGGAGTCACCTACAATGAGCAGTTCTTC
CDR3aa: CASSPLQGVTYNEQFF

abundance: many
d_gene: TRBD1
v_gene: TRBV4-1
j_gene: TRBJ1-4
CDR3nt: TGCGCCAGCAGCCAGCTACAGGGGGCAGGGGAAAAACTGTTTTTT
CDR3aa: CASSQLQGAGEKLFF

abundance: few
d_gene: -
v_gene: TRBV20-1
j_gene: TRBJ1-6
CDR3nt: TGCAGTGCTACCGGGACAAAAAGCTCCTATAATTCACCCCTCCACTTT
CDR3aa: CSATGTKSSYNSPLHF

abundance: many
d_gene: -
v_gene: TRBV6-1
j_gene: TRBJ2-1
CDR3nt: TGTGCCAGCAGTGAAGGTCCGACGAGGGCCTACAATGAGCAGTTCTTC
CDR3aa: CASSEGPTRAYNEQFF

abundance: many
d_gene: -
v_gene: TRBV24-1
j_gene: TRBJ1-2
CDR3nt: TGTGCCACCTATGCACCCACTTATGGCTACACCTTC
CDR3aa: CATYAPTYGYTF

abundance: many
d_gene: -
v_gene: TRBV3-1
j_gene: TRBJ1-2
CDR3nt: TGTGCCAGCAGCCCATCGGGACAACGTGATGGCTACACCTTC
CDR3aa: CASSPSGQRDGYTF

abundance: -
d_gene: -
v_gene: TRBV5-1
j_gene: TRBJ2-3
CDR3nt: TGCGCCAGCAGCCTCGGAACTAGCACAGATACGCAGTATTTT
CDR3aa: CASSLGTSTDTQYF

abundance: -
d_gene: TRBD1
v_gene: TRBV4-3
j_gene: TRBJ1-1
CDR3nt: TGCGCCAGCAGCCAATTAACAGGGGGCTTGCCTGAAGCTTTCTTT
CDR3aa: CASSQLTGGLPEAFF

abundance: many
d_gene: -
v_gene: TRBV7-2
j_gene: TRBJ2-7
CDR3nt: TGTGCCAGCAGCCAGGAGAGTCGCTACGGCCTCTACGAGCAGTACTTC
CDR3aa: CASSQESRYGLYEQYF